Given below is one T cell receptor beta chain in context. This entry is derived from a study of blood T cell repertoires in COVID-19. Background on the study: Italy, Spain and the United States were the sources of the convalescent and acute COVID-19 samples.

Original handling: Amplified reference gene primers provided the basis for estimating nucleated cell counts. Assay: immunoSEQ multiplex PCR; the TCRdb copy retains only in-frame clones and omits some. V and J calls and clone size follow that table, whereas D and trimming were derived from the DNA. The table records about 270,000 clones, more than 75% of them present only once. The CDR3 loop spans 20 amino acids. The ends lost 4 bases at V and 0 bases at J; junction bases unmatched: 21. Germline V CDR1 and CDR2: KGHSH, LQKENI. This chain joins TRBV18 and TRBJ2-7; 7 nucleotides agree with TRBD1. The receptor was derived from a middle-aged man with active or convalescent COVID-19. Sequencing used peripheral blood. The CDR3 protein is CASSQAPSGQATLPSYEQYF. The DNA of the CDR3 is TGTGCCAGCTCACAGGCCCCCAGCGGACAGGCCACCCTCCCCTCCTACGAGCAGTACTTC. Full variable domain (rest looked up from reference TRBV18 and TRBJ2-7): NAGVMQNPRHLVRRRGQEARLRCSPMKGHSHVYWYRQLPEEGLKFMVYLQKENIIDESGMPKERFSAEFPKEGPSILRIQQVVRGDSAAYFCASSQAPSGQATLPSYEQYFGPGTRLTVT.